The sample holds many counts of the clone carrying this T cell receptor beta chain. What it binds is unknown. The data were taken from a study of CD8+CD57+ T cells in acquired aplastic anemia. Study as a whole: There were roughly 10 million reads, on average, for CD4+ cells from healthy donors.

According to the study, genomic DNA was the template for TCR beta VDJ and CDR3 profiling. TCRdb re-called the reads with MiXCR, one entry per CDR3 protein. In the table there are about 190,000 distinct CDR3 sequences, around 50% of which are singletons. Trimming shortened V by 2 bases and J by 3 bases, and 10 bases separated the two germline ends. CDR3 length equals 15 residues. Germline V gene data show CDR1 as SGHTA and CDR2 as FQGTGA. Overall study findings and caveats: Statistical testing detected no significant gap in CD8+ Simpson's diversity between patients and controls.

Sequencing was carried out using sorted CD4+, CD8+, or CD8+CD57+ T cells (not recorded which) from PBMCs. The TCR comes from a human donor in good health, serving as a control. The V and J genes are TRBV7-3 and TRBJ2-2, with D tentatively TRBD1 (6 bases). CDR3 amino acids: CASSLRTAYTGELFF. The CDR3, as DNA: TGTGCCAGCAGCTTACGGACAGCTTACACCGGGGAGCTGTTTTTT. Full variable domain (remainder filled in from reference TRBV7-3 and TRBJ2-2): GAGVSQTPSNKVTEKGKYVELRCDPISGHTALYWYRQSLGQGPEFLIYFQGTGAADDSGLPNDRFFAVRPEGSVSTLKIQRTERGDSAVYLCASSLRTAYTGELFFGEGSRLTVL.